This T cell receptor beta chain originates from a study of shared clonotypes between healthy human individuals. TCRdb keeps only in-frame clones here, not all; method: immunoSEQ multiplex PCR. This sample yields around 2,000,000 clones, of which 85% to 95% are seen a single time; around 1.7% belongs to the top ten. Naive CD8 populations comprised CD45RO-negative cells positively selected for CCR7, excluding terminally differentiated effector memory CD45RA+ cells. The source of this sequence is a young man in good health. Some clones in this sample may be carry-over from other donors' samples. The sample was naive CD8+ T cells from PBMCs.

CDR3: CASSSRQGGGYTF. In DNA form, the CDR3 reads TGTGCCAGCAGTTCTCGTCAGGGCGGCGGCTACACCTTC. The V gene is TRBV27, the J gene TRBJ1-2; D perhaps matches TRBD1 (5 bases). Trimming removed 4 bases at V and 8 bases at J, with 14 bases between. Germline V CDR1 and CDR2: MNHEY, SMNVEV (reference sequence). The CDR3 length is 13 residues.